This T cell receptor beta chain was identified in a study of blood T cell repertoires in COVID-19. As for the study in general: Specimens from acute and convalescent COVID-19 originated in the United States, Italy and Spain.

Seattle participants joined during active infection and were tracked over time. Profiling relied on immunoSEQ multiplex PCR, and the TCRdb table lists in-frame clones only, not all of them. The data hold approximately 210,000 clones, with roughly 84% observed a single time. This clonotype was sampled from a woman aged 80 or older with COVID-19, enrolled during active disease. Sample: peripheral blood.

CDR3 nucleotides: TGTGCCAGCAGTAGTCCCGAGACATCCCATGGCTACACCTTC. This translates into CASSSPETSHGYTF. The chain carries TRBV9 and TRBJ1-2; D is ambiguous. Germline-derived CDR1 and CDR2 are SGDLS and YYNGEE. V lost 5 bases, J lost 6 bases, and 17 bases lay in between. The length of the CDR3 is 14 residues.